Each of the 15 T cell receptor beta chains below was sequenced from the same sample in a study of shared clonotypes between healthy human individuals. This table comes from immunoSEQ multiplex PCR, and its TCRdb copy is limited to in-frame clones, with some not included. The data hold approximately 2,000,000 clones, with approximately 90% observed a single time. The specimen sequenced was naive CD4+ T cells from PBMCs. The subset: CD45RA+ positively selected. Every receptor here comes from a man between 18 and 29 years old in good health. Some clones in this sample may be carry-over from other donors' samples.

This chain connects TRBV7-2 to TRBJ1-3; 8 bases are a match to TRBD1. Germline CDR1 reads SGHTA; CDR2 reads FQGNSA. The CDR3 consists of 16 residues. V lost 3 bases, J lost 3 bases, and 7 bases stayed unmatched. The CDR3 sequence: CASSLRTGLFGNTIYF. CDR3 nucleotides: TGTGCCAGCAGCTTGAGGACAGGGCTCTTTGGAAACACCATATATTTT.

The chain combines TRBV18 with TRBJ1-2; 7 positions agree with TRBD1. Germline loops: CDR1 KGHSH, CDR2 LQKENI. This CDR3 comprises 15 residues. Trimming cost V 6 bases and J 6 bases; bases outside gene matches: 13. DNA for the CDR3: TGTGCCAGCTCGCCTCCGGGACAGAGGGGGGATGGCTACACCTTC. The encoded protein is CASSPPGQRGDGYTF.

The rearrangement joins TRBV20-1 to TRBJ2-1, with TRBD2 as a possible D gene (5 bases). The CDR3 has 11 residues. Germline V lookup: CDR1 DFQATT, CDR2 SNEGSKA (reference sequence). This CDR3 is CSLLRVVEQFF. The CDR3 nucleotides are TGCAGCCTATTGAGGGTGGTTGAGCAGTTCTTC.

The chain uses TRBV7-2 and TRBJ2-2; no clear D. The CDR3 length is 15 residues. From germline, CDR1 is SGHTA and CDR2 FQGNSA. Trimming stripped 3 bases from V and 0 bases from J, with 8 bases between. CDR3 sequence (DNA): TGTGCCAGCAGCTTCGTTGCAGCGAACACCGGGGAGCTGTTTTTT. Residues: CASSFVAANTGELFF.

The chain employs TRBV6-1 and TRBJ2-5; D remains unclear. This CDR3 is 13 amino acids long. The germline V gene encodes CDR1 MNHNS and CDR2 SASEGT. With 4 bases removed from V and 5 bases from J, the gap between germline ends came to 11 bases. The CDR3 here is CASSGQYLETQYF. In DNA form, the CDR3 reads TGTGCCAGCAGTGGACAATATCTTGAGACCCAGTACTTC.

The chain combines TRBV18 with TRBJ1-2; 8 bases map to TRBD1. In germline, CDR1 is KGHSH, CDR2 LQKENI. J lost 8 bases, V lost 6 bases, and 14 bases had no gene match. The CDR3 is 15 amino acids. CDR3 nucleotides: TGTGCCAGCTCGCGGGACAGGCCTTCCTGGGGAGGCTACACCTTC. This codes for CASSRDRPSWGGYTF.

The chain employs TRBV5-6 and TRBJ2-3, with TRBD2 matching 10 bases. Germline CDR1 is SGHDT and CDR2 is YYEEEE. The CDR3 consists of 16 residues. The V segment lost 1 base and the J segment 4 bases; nucleotides outside the gene matches: 6. CDR3 sequence (DNA): TGTGCCAGCAGCTTGTACACTAGCGGGAACGCAGATACGCAGTATTTT. Amino acid sequence: CASSLYTSGNADTQYF.

CDR3 region: CASSLGGWNSGNTIYF. The CDR3 DNA reads TGTGCCAGCAGTTTAGGTGGCTGGAACTCTGGAAACACCATATATTTT. The chain carries TRBV6-6 and TRBJ1-3; D is uncertain. Trimming took 4 bases from V and 0 from J, leaving 13 bases between them. The CDR3 extends over 16 amino acids. Germline CDR1 and CDR2: MNHNY and SVGAGI (reference sequence).

V is TRBV7-9 and J is TRBJ2-2, with D unresolved. The CDR3 totals 13 residues. Germline V gene lookup returns CDR1 SEHNR and CDR2 FQNEAQ (reference sequence). V lost 4 bases and J 8 bases, leaving 11 bases between the germline ends. The CDR3 DNA follows: TGTGCCAGCAGCTCCCTGTGGGAAGGGGAGCTGTTTTTT. This encodes CASSSLWEGELFF.

V is TRBV28 and J is TRBJ2-5, with D possibly being TRBD1 (5 bases). CDR3 length: 16 amino acids. The ends were cut back, 4 bases at V and 0 bases at J, with 15 bases in the middle. Looked up from germline, CDR1 is MDHEN and CDR2 is SYDVKM. The CDR3 protein is CASSSPTAKYQETQYF. The CDR3 nucleotides are TGTGCCAGCAGTTCCCCGACAGCGAAGTACCAAGAGACCCAGTACTTC.

The rearrangement links TRBV29-1 to TRBJ1-4; D might be TRBD1 (5 bases). Per the germline V gene, CDR1 is SQVTM and CDR2 is ANQGSEA. V lost 5 bases and J 5 bases, leaving 12 bases between the germline ends. This CDR3 has 13 amino acids. The CDR3 nucleotides are TGCAGCGTTCGGGGCCGCTTGAATGAAAAACTGTTTTTT. It specifies CSVRGRLNEKLFF.

This clone showed up just once. The genes are TRBV6-1 and TRBJ2-7, with D possibly TRBD1 on 6 matching bases. Germline CDR1 and CDR2: MNHNS and SASEGT. This CDR3 contains 14 residues. V was trimmed by 4 bases and J by 1 base, leaving 11 bases between them. CDR3 nucleotide sequence: TGTGCCAGCAGTGGTTTTAGGGGGTCCTACGAGCAGTACTTC. This gives the protein CASSGFRGSYEQYF.

This sequence joins TRBV11-2 and TRBJ2-2, with 9 bases aligning to TRBD1. This CDR3 is 16 amino acids long. V lost 1 base to trimming and J lost 6 bases; unmatched junction nucleotides: 6. Germline values: CDR1 SGHAT, CDR2 FQNNGV. The chain's CDR3 is CASSLVPGQGAGELFF. CDR3 DNA sequence: TGTGCCAGCAGCTTAGTTCCGGGACAGGGAGCCGGGGAGCTGTTTTTT.

The CDR3 bases are TGCGCCAGCAGTGCCGGGGCCGACTCTGGGGCCAACGTCCTGACTTTC. Amino acids: CASSAGADSGANVLTF. The chain uses TRBV5-1 and TRBJ2-6, with D possibly called TRBD1 or TRBD2 (5 bases each). The CDR3 spans 16 residues. From germline, CDR1 is SGHRS and CDR2 YFSETQ. Trimming cost V 5 bases and J 0 bases, with 12 bases left between them.

The chain couples TRBV4-1 to TRBJ2-1, with 8 bases aligning to TRBD2. In germline, CDR1 is MGHRA, CDR2 YSYEKL. CDR3 length: 17 amino acids. Losses at the gene ends were 0 bases for V and 3 bases for J; bases not matched to a gene: 7. For the CDR3, the DNA is TGCGCCAGCAGCCAAGATTTCGTAGCGGGGAACTACAATGAGCAGTTCTTC. This gives the protein CASSQDFVAGNYNEQFF.